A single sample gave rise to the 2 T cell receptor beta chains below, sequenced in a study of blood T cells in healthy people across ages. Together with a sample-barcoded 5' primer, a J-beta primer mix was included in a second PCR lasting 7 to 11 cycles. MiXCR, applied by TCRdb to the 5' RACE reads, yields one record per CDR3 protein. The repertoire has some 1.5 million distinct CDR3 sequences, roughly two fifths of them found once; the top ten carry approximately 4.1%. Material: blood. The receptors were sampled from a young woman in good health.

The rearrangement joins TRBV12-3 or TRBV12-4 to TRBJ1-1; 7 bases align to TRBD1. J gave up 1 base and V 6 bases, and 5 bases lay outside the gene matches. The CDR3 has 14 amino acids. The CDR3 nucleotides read TGTGCCAGCAGACAGGGACAGCCGAACACTGAAGCTTTCTTT. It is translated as CASRQGQPNTEAFF.

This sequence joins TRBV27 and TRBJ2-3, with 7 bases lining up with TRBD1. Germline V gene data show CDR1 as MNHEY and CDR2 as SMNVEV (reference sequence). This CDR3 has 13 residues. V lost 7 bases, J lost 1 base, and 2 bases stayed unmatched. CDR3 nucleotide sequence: TGTGCCAGCATAGGACAGGGCACAGATACGCAGTATTTT. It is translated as CASIGQGTDTQYF.